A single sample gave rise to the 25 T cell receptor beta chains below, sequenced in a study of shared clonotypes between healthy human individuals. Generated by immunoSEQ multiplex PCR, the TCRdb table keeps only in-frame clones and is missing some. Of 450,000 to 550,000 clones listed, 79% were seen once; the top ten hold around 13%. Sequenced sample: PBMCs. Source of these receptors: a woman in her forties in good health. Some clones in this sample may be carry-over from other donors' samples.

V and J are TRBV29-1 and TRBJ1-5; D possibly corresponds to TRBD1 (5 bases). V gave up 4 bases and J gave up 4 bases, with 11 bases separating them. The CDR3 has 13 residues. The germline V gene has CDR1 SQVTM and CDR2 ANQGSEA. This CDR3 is CSVGYGGNQPQHF. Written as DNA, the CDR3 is TGCAGCGTTGGCTACGGGGGGAATCAGCCCCAGCATTTT.

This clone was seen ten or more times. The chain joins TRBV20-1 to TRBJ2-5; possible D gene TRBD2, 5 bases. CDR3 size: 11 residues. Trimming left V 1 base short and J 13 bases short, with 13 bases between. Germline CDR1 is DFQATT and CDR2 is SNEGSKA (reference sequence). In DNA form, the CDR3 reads TGCAGTGCTAGAGTCGGAGGTCATCGGTACTTC. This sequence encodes CSARVGGHRYF.

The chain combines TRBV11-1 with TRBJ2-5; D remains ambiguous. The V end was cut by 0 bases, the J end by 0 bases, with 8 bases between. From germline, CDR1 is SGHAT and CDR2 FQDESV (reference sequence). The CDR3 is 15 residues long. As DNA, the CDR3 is TGTGCCAGCAGCTTAGCGCGGCCGGACCAAGAGACCCAGTACTTC. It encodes CASSLARPDQETQYF.

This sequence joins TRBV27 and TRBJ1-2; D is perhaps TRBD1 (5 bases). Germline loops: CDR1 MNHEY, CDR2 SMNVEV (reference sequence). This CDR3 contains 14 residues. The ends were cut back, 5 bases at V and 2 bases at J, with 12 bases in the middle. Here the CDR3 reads CASSGVRENYGYTF. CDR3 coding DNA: TGTGCCAGCAGTGGGGTCAGGGAAAACTATGGCTACACCTTC.

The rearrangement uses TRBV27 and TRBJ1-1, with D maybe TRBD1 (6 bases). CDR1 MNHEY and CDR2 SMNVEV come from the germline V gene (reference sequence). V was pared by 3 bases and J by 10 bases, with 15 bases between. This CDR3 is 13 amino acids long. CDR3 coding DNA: TGTGCCAGCAGTTTCGCCCAGGGGAGAGTAGCTTTCTTT. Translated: CASSFAQGRVAFF.

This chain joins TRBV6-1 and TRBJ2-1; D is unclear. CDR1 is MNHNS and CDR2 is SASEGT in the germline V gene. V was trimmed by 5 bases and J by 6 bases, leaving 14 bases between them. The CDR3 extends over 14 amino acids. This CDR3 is CASSWLSRRNEQFF. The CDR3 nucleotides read TGTGCCAGCAGTTGGCTCTCGAGGCGCAATGAGCAGTTCTTC.

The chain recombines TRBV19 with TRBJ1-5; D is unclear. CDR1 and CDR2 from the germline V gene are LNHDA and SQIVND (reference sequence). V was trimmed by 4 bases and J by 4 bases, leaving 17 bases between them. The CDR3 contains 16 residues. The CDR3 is CASSTQAAGLNQPQHF. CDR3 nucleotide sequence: TGTGCCAGTAGTACCCAAGCGGCAGGCCTAAATCAGCCCCAGCATTTT.

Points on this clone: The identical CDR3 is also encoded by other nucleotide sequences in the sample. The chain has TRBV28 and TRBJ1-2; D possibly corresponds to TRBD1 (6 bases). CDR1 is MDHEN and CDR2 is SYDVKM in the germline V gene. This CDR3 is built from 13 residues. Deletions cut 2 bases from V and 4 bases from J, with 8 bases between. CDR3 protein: CASSLQGSYGYTF. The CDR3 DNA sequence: TGTGCCAGCAGTTTACAGGGGTCCTATGGCTACACCTTC.

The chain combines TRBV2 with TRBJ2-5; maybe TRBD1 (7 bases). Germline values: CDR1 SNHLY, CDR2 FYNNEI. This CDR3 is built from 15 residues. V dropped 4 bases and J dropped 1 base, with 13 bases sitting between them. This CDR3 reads CASSGRGQIQETQYF. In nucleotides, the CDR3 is TGTGCCAGCAGTGGGAGGGGACAGATCCAAGAGACCCAGTACTTC. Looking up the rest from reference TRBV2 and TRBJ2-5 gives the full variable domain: EPEVTQTPSHQVTQMGQEVILRCVPISNHLYFYWYRQILGQKVEFLVSFYNNEISEKSEIFDDQFSVERPDGSNFTLKIRSTKLEDSAMYFCASSGRGQIQETQYFGPGTRLLVL.

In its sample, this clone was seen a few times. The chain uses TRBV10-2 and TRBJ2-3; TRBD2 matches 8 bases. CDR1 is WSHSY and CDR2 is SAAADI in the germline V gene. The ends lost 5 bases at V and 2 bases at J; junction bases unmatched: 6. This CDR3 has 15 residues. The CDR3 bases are TGCGCCAGCAGTAGACTAGCGCTATCCACAGATACGCAGTATTTT. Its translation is CASSRLALSTDTQYF.

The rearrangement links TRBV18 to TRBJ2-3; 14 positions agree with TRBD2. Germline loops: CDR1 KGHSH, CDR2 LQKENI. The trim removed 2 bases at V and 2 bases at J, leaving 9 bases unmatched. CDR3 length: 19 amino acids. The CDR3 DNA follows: TGTGCCAGCTCACCAGGGACAGGACTAGCGGGGGGATCCACAGATACGCAGTATTTT. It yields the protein CASSPGTGLAGGSTDTQYF.

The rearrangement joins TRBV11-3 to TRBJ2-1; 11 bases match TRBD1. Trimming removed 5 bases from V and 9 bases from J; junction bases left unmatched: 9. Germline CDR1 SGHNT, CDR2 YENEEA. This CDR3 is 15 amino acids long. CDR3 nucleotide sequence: TGTGCCAGCAGCGCCGGACAGGGGGCCCCGGGTGAGCAGTTCTTC. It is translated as CASSAGQGAPGEQFF.

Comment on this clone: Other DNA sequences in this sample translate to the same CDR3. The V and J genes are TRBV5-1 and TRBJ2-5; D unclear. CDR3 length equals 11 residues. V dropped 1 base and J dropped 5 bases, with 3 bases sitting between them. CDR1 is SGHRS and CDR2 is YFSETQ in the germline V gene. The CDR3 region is CASSLLETQYF. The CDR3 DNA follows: TGCGCCAGCAGCTTGCTCGAGACCCAGTACTTC.

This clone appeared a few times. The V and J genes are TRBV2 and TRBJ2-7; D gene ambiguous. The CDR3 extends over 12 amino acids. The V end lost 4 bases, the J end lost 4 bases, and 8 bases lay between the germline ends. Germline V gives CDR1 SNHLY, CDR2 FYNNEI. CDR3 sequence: CASSGATYEQYF. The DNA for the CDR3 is TGTGCCAGCAGTGGGGCCACTTACGAGCAGTACTTC.

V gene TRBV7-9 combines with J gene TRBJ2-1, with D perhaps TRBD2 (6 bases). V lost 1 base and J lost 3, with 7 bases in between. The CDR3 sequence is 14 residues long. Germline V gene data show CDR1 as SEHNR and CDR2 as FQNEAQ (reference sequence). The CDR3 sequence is CASSLGGIYNEQFF. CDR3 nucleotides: TGTGCCAGCAGCTTAGGCGGGATCTACAATGAGCAGTTCTTC.

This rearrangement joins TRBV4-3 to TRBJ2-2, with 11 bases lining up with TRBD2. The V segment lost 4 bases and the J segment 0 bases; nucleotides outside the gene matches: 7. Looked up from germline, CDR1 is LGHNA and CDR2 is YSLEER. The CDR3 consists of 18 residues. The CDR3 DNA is TGCGCCAGCAGCCCCCGCGGGACTAGCGGCGCGAACACCGGGGAGCTGTTTTTT. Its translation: CASSPRGTSGANTGELFF.

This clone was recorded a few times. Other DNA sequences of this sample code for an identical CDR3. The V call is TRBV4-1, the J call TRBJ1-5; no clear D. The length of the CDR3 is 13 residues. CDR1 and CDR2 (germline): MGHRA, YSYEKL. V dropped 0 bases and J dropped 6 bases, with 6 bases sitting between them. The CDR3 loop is CASSQEEGQPQHF. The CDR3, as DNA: TGCGCCAGCAGCCAAGAGGAAGGTCAGCCCCAGCATTTT.

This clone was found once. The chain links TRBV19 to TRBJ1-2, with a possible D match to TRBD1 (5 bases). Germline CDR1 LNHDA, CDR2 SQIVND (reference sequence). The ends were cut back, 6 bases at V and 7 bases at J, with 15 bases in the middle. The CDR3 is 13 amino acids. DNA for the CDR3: TGTGCCAGTAGGGCTACGGGGGAAGGTGGCTACACCTTC. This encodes CASRATGEGGYTF.

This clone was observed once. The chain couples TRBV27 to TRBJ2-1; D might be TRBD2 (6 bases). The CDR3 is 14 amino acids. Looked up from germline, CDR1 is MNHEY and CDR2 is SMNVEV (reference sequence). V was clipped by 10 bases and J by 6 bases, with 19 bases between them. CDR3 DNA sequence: TGTGCCACCACCCGACTAGGCGGGACCAATGAGCAGTTCTTC. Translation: CATTRLGGTNEQFF.

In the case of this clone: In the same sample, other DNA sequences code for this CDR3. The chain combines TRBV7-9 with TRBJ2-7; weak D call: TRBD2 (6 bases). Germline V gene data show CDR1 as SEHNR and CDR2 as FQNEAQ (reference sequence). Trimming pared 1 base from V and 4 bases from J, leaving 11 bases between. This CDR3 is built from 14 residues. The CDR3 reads CASSLGLGGYEQYF. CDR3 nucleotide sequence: TGTGCCAGCAGCTTAGGTCTAGGAGGGTACGAGCAGTACTTC.

CDR3 sequence (DNA): TGCGCCAGCAGCACCGCAGGGACGCGGGACTATGGCTACACCTTC. It encodes CASSTAGTRDYGYTF. V is TRBV5-1 and J is TRBJ1-2, with D possibly being TRBD1 (5 bases). Germline V gene data show CDR1 as SGHRS and CDR2 as YFSETQ. The CDR3 has 15 residues. Trimming pared 4 bases from V and 3 bases from J, leaving 16 bases between.

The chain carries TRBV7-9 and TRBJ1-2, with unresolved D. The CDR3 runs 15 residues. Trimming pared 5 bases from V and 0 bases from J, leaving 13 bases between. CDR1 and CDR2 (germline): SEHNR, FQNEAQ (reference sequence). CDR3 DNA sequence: TGTGCCAGCAGCCGAAGGACGATCGCTAACTATGGCTACACCTTC. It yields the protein CASSRRTIANYGYTF.

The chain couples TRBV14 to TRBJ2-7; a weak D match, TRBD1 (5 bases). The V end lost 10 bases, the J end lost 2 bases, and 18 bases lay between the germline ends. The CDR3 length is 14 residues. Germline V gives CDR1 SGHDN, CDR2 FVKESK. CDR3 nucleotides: TGTGCCACCGCCCTCAGGTCAGGGCCCTACGAGCAGTACTTC. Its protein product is CATALRSGPYEQYF.

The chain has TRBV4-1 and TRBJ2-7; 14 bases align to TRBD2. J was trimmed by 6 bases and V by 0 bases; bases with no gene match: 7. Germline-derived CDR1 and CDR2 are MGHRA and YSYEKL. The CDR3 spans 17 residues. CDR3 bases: TGCGCCAGCAGCCAAGAGATTCCGGGACTAGCGGGAGTCGAGCAGTACTTC. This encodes CASSQEIPGLAGVEQYF.

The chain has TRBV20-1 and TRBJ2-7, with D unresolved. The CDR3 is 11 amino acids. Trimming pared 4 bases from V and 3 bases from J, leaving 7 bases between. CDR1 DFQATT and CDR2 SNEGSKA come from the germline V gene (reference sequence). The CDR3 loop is CSATAHYEQYF. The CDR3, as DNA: TGCAGTGCTACTGCCCACTACGAGCAGTACTTC.